The sample holds one count of the clone carrying this T cell receptor beta chain. The antigen remains undetermined. Profiled with immunoSEQ multiplex PCR; TCRdb holds only in-frame clones, not every one. The table shows about 96,000 clones, with around 90% occurring only once. The data were obtained in a study of graft-versus-host responses after intestinal transplantation. The overall study: In this cohort, recipients had multivisceral, liver-intestinal, or isolated intestinal transplants. Recipients uniformly received anti-thymocyte globulin induction, followed by tacrolimus and steroids for about three years.

Findings and limits, study-wide: Association was observed between peak circulating GvH clone levels and early post-transplant HvG declines. Recipient bone marrow held GvH clones, some seen earlier in ileum or blood.

The CDR3 length is 13 residues. With 6 bases removed from V and 3 bases from J, the gap between germline ends came to 11 bases. Germline V gives CDR1 SGHAT, CDR2 FQDESV (reference sequence). Sequenced material: unstimulated CD4+ T cells sorted from spleen or lymph node cells, taken before intestinal transplant. The sequence was collected from a human donor who received an intestinal transplant. This rearrangement joins TRBV11-1 to TRBJ1-1; D may be TRBD1 (5 bases). The CDR3 DNA reads as TGTGCCAGCAGTTACATAGGGGACACTGAAGCTTTCTTT. It codes for CASSYIGDTEAFF.